What follows describes a single T cell receptor (beta chain). The antigen remains unidentified. V lost 0 bases and J lost 8, with 10 bases in between. The V gene's germline CDR1 is MNHEY and CDR2 SVGAGI. CDR3 length: 13 amino acids. Profiling relied on immunoSEQ multiplex PCR, and the TCRdb table lists in-frame clones only, not all of them. The sample lists roughly 18,000 clones; around 87% were seen once. The data belong to a study of neoadjuvant nivolumab and ipilimumab in lung cancer. Study context: The combination arm added day-1 ipilimumab 1 mg/kg to nivolumab 3 mg/kg on days 1, 15, 29.

Whole-study results and caveats: Blood richness before therapy tracked richness in tumors resected after neoadjuvant therapy. Only two of four nivolumab-treated tumors gained richness and clonality by surgery. Only a small number of samples underwent TCR sequencing.

The sequenced sample was peripheral blood, obtained before neoadjuvant nivolumab, alone or with ipilimumab. The sequence was collected from an adult with non-small cell lung cancer. V usage is TRBV6-5 and J usage is TRBJ1-1; unclear D gene. DNA for the CDR3: TGTGCCAGCAGTTACTCCAATCCTCGCGAAGCTTTCTTT. Protein product: CASSYSNPREAFF.